What follows are 31 T cell receptor beta chains derived from one specimen sequenced in a study of cytomegalovirus exposure and HLA in healthy donors. TCRdb's table, derived via immunoSEQ multiplex PCR, lists solely in-frame clones and lacks some. The sample comprises 80,000 to 90,000 clones, about 96% of which are singletons, and roughly 0.78% rests with the top ten. Sequences were obtained from PBMCs. The receptors stem from a man between 18 and 29 years old in good health and CMV-seronegative.

V is TRBV19 and J is TRBJ2-5; 9 bases agree with TRBD1. This CDR3 is built from 14 residues. After removal of 5 bases from V and 7 bases from J, the junction contained 8 bases not matched to a gene. Per germline, CDR1 LNHDA and CDR2 SQIVND (reference sequence). The chain's CDR3 is CASSFTGTGTTQYF. For the CDR3, the DNA is TGTGCCAGTAGTTTTACCGGGACAGGGACGACCCAGTACTTC.

This chain uses TRBV27 with TRBJ1-1; D uncertain. CDR1 and CDR2 (germline): MNHEY, SMNVEV (reference sequence). The CDR3 loop spans 13 amino acids. The V and J ends lost 3 bases and 1 base respectively, with 6 bases between them. CDR3 in amino acids: CASSLAGNTEAFF. In nucleotides, the CDR3 is TGTGCCAGCAGTTTGGCAGGGAACACTGAAGCTTTCTTT.

The rearrangement links TRBV29-1 to TRBJ2-7; tentatively, D is TRBD2 (5 bases). Germline-derived CDR1 and CDR2 are SQVTM and ANQGSEA. The CDR3 loop spans 11 amino acids. The V gene lost 4 bases and the J gene lost 6 bases, with 10 bases spanning the gap. CDR3 nucleotides: TGCAGCGTTGTTCGCCGGGGCGAGCAGTACTTC. Translated, it gives CSVVRRGEQYF.

The CDR3 reads CASSLSGGGFGHIYEQYF. The CDR3 bases are TGTGCCAGCAGCTTGTCGGGAGGGGGGTTCGGGCATATCTACGAGCAGTACTTC. J is TRBJ2-7 and V is TRBV5-4, with TRBD2 identical over 8 bases. Losses at the gene ends were 1 base for V and 3 bases for J; bases not matched to a gene: 15. The CDR3 totals 18 residues. Germline CDR1 SGHNT, CDR2 YYREEE (reference sequence). The whole variable domain, remainder taken from reference TRBV5-4 and TRBJ2-7, is ETGVTQSPTHLIKTRGQQVTLRCSSQSGHNTVSWYQQALGQGPQFIFQYYREEENGRGNFPPRFSGLQFPNYSSELNVNALELDDSALYLCASSLSGGGFGHIYEQYFGPGTRLTVT.

The chain carries TRBV7-8 and TRBJ2-6; D may be TRBD2 (6 bases). Germline-derived CDR1 and CDR2 are SGHVS and FQNEAQ. Between the trimmed V and J ends, which lost 1 base and 0 bases, there was a span of 10 bases. The length of the CDR3 is 17 residues. CDR3 amino acids: CASSLETRSSGANVLTF. The CDR3 nucleotides read TGTGCCAGCAGCTTAGAGACTAGAAGCTCTGGGGCCAACGTCCTGACTTTC.

The rearrangement uses TRBV27 and TRBJ2-4; possibly TRBD2 for D (6 bases). V lost 6 bases and J 7 bases, leaving 16 bases between the germline ends. CDR3 size: 14 residues. Germline V CDR1 and CDR2: MNHEY, SMNVEV (reference sequence). In nucleotides, the CDR3 is TGTGCCAGCAGCCCCTCGGGAGTGAGGAACATTCAGTACTTC. Translation: CASSPSGVRNIQYF.

This clone was observed once. This chain joins TRBV28 and TRBJ2-3; D might be TRBD2 (6 bases). Trimming pared 6 bases from V and 3 bases from J, leaving 16 bases between. CDR1 and CDR2 (germline): MDHEN, SYDVKM. The CDR3 is 15 residues long. The CDR3 is CASSVGSQGTDTQYF. The CDR3 region has the DNA TGTGCCAGCAGCGTCGGGAGTCAAGGGACAGATACGCAGTATTTT.

The J gene is TRBJ2-7, the V gene TRBV5-1; a weak D match, TRBD1 (5 bases). The CDR3 runs 15 residues. CDR1 is SGHRS and CDR2 is YFSETQ in the germline V gene. V lost 2 bases, J lost 4 bases, and 16 bases lay in between. As DNA, the CDR3 is TGCGCCAGCAGCTTTGGTCAGGGAATAAAGTACGAGCAGTACTTC. Protein product: CASSFGQGIKYEQYF.

The chain uses TRBV28 and TRBJ1-4, with D maybe TRBD1 (5 bases). V gave up 5 bases and J gave up 7 bases, with 20 bases separating them. The CDR3 consists of 16 residues. Looked up from germline, CDR1 is MDHEN and CDR2 is SYDVKM. CDR3 sequence (DNA): TGTGCCAGCAGTACCTGGTCCCCGGAGGGGAGTGAAAAACTGTTTTTT. Amino acids: CASSTWSPEGSEKLFF.

V usage is TRBV15 and J usage is TRBJ2-1, with 7 positions matching TRBD2. Germline CDR1 reads LNHNV; CDR2 reads YYDKDF (reference sequence). Trimming at V came to 0 bases and at J to 2 bases, leaving 7 bases not matched to a gene. The length of the CDR3 is 17 residues. CDR3 DNA sequence: TGTGCCACCAGCAGAGAGCGCGGCGGGAGCGCCTACAATGAGCAGTTCTTC. Residues: CATSRERGGSAYNEQFF.

V gene TRBV7-9 combines with J gene TRBJ2-7; 9 bases fit TRBD2. V lost 3 bases to trimming and J lost 3 bases; unmatched junction nucleotides: 9. In germline, CDR1 is SEHNR, CDR2 FQNEAQ (reference sequence). The CDR3 runs 16 residues. CDR3 in amino acids: CASSLGGLARNYEQYF. The CDR3 DNA follows: TGTGCCAGCAGCTTGGGAGGACTAGCGCGCAACTACGAGCAGTACTTC. The full variable domain, in which reference TRBV7-9 and TRBJ2-7 provide the parts outside the CDR3, is DTGVSQNPRHKITKRGQNVTFRCDPISEHNRLYWYRQTLGQGPEFLTYFQNEAQLEKSRLLSDRFSAERPKGSFSTLEIQRTEQGDSAMYLCASSLGGLARNYEQYFGPGTRLTVT.

The rearrangement joins TRBV4-3 to TRBJ1-2, with TRBD1 as a possible D gene (5 bases). The CDR3 spans 14 residues. Deletions cut 0 bases from V and 4 bases from J, with 9 bases between. Germline CDR1 reads LGHNA; CDR2 reads YSLEER. As DNA, the CDR3 is TGCGCCAGCAGCCAAGATGGGGCGGTCTATGGCTACACCTTC. Its translation is CASSQDGAVYGYTF.

The V call is TRBV16, the J call TRBJ1-1, with 8 bases identical to TRBD1. Germline lookup yields CDR1 KGHSY and CDR2 FQNENV. With V trimmed by 2 bases and J by 7 bases, 6 bases remained unmatched. This CDR3 contains 14 residues. CDR3 bases: TGTGCCAGCAGCCAACACCAGGGGGCTGGTGAAGCTTTCTTT. Protein: CASSQHQGAGEAFF.

The chain recombines TRBV6-4 with TRBJ2-2; possible D gene TRBD2, 6 bases. With 6 bases removed from V and 2 bases from J, the gap between germline ends came to 16 bases. This CDR3 is built from 16 residues. Per germline, CDR1 MRHNA and CDR2 SNTAGT. The CDR3 DNA reads TGTGCCAGCAGCCCCCGGGCGGGGCAAAACACCGGGGAGCTGTTTTTT. This codes for CASSPRAGQNTGELFF.

The V and J genes are TRBV7-2 and TRBJ2-7, with TRBD2 matching over 8 bases. V trimming: 3 bases; J trimming: 0 bases; junction bases outside the gene matches: 4. This CDR3 has 15 amino acids. The germline CDR1 and CDR2 sequences are SGHTA and FQGNSA. The CDR3: CASSFTGTSSYEQYV. CDR3 DNA: TGTGCCAGCAGCTTCACCGGGACTAGCTCCTACGAGCAGTACGTC.

The J gene is TRBJ1-4, the V gene TRBV6-1; 7 bases are a match to TRBD1. The J segment lost 7 bases and the V segment lost 0 bases, leaving 11 bases of the junction unmatched. Germline loops: CDR1 MNHNS, CDR2 SASEGT. The CDR3 is made up of 17 amino acids. This CDR3 is CASSEAVRQGRAEKLFF. CDR3 DNA: TGTGCCAGCAGTGAAGCGGTACGACAGGGCCGGGCTGAAAAACTGTTTTTT.

The CDR3 reads CASSVTESGAITGELFF. CDR3 bases: TGTGCCAGCAGCGTAACTGAGTCAGGGGCGATAACCGGGGAGCTGTTTTTT. The rearrangement uses TRBV2 and TRBJ2-2; D might be TRBD1 (6 bases). V lost 6 bases, J lost 5 bases, and 22 bases lay in between. This CDR3 region has 17 residues. Germline V lookup: CDR1 SNHLY, CDR2 FYNNEI. Full variable domain (rest looked up from reference TRBV2 and TRBJ2-2): EPEVTQTPSHQVTQMGQEVILRCVPISNHLYFYWYRQILGQKVEFLVSFYNNEISEKSEIFDDQFSVERPDGSNFTLKIRSTKLEDSAMYFCASSVTESGAITGELFFGEGSRLTVL.

The rearrangement links TRBV5-1 to TRBJ2-2; D is ambiguous. In germline, CDR1 is SGHRS, CDR2 YFSETQ. CDR3 length: 13 residues. V was cut by 2 bases and J by 2 bases, with 4 bases left in between. The CDR3 region is CASSFPNTGELFF. Here the CDR3 DNA reads TGCGCCAGCAGCTTCCCTAACACCGGGGAGCTGTTTTTT.

CDR3 in DNA: TGTGCCAGCAGCCAACTCGGGACAGCAGCCACAGATACGCAGTATTTT. This gives the protein CASSQLGTAATDTQYF. This chain joins TRBV9 and TRBJ2-3; 7 positions agree with TRBD1. The length of the CDR3 is 16 residues. V lost 4 bases to trimming and J lost 2 bases; unmatched junction nucleotides: 10. CDR1 and CDR2 from the germline V gene are SGDLS and YYNGEE.

CDR3 sequence reads: CASSQKVAGGPENIQYF. CDR3 nucleotide sequence: TGTGCCAGCAGCCAGAAAGTAGCGGGAGGGCCAGAGAACATTCAGTACTTC. This sequence joins TRBV5-4 and TRBJ2-4, with TRBD2 identical over 11 bases. With V trimmed by 4 bases and J by 7 bases, 13 bases remained unmatched. The germline V gene has CDR1 SGHNT and CDR2 YYREEE (reference sequence). This CDR3 is 17 amino acids long.

This clone was detected only once. The CDR3 bases are TGCGCCAGCAGAATAGGGACAGAAGGCGAGCAGTTCTTC. Translated: CASRIGTEGEQFF. The chain carries TRBV5-1 and TRBJ2-1; 7 bases match TRBD1. CDR3 length: 13 amino acids. J was trimmed by 10 bases and V by 5 bases; bases with no gene match: 9. Germline values: CDR1 SGHRS, CDR2 YFSETQ. The variable domain in full, completed from reference TRBV5-1 and TRBJ2-1, reads KAGVTQTPRYLIKTRGQQVTLSCSPISGHRSVSWYQQTPGQGLQFLFEYFSETQRNKGNFPGRFSGRQFSNSRSEMNVSTLELGDSALYLCASRIGTEGEQFFGPGTRLTVL.

The J gene is TRBJ1-5, the V gene TRBV19, with 7 bases aligning to TRBD1. Per germline, CDR1 LNHDA and CDR2 SQIVND (reference sequence). After removal of 2 bases from V and 7 bases from J, the junction contained 8 bases not matched to a gene. The CDR3 consists of 15 residues. Here the CDR3 reads CASSISSGGIQPQHF. CDR3 DNA: TGTGCCAGTAGTATAAGTTCAGGGGGGATCCAGCCCCAGCATTTT.

This chain uses TRBV18 with TRBJ2-5, with a possible D match to TRBD1 (5 bases). This CDR3 has 14 amino acids. Germline values: CDR1 KGHSH, CDR2 LQKENI. The V end lost 3 bases, the J end lost 5 bases, and 13 bases lay between the germline ends. CDR3 in DNA: TGTGCCAGCTCACCCTCCGGACACTCGGAGACCCAGTACTTC. As protein: CASSPSGHSETQYF.

The chain employs TRBV10-3 and TRBJ1-1, with D maybe TRBD1 (5 bases). Germline V gives CDR1 ENHRY, CDR2 SYGVKD. This CDR3 contains 13 residues. V was pared by 4 bases and J by 1 base, with 7 bases between. CDR3 sequence reads: CAISVGGNTEAFF. CDR3 in DNA: TGTGCCATCAGTGTGGGGGGGAACACTGAAGCTTTCTTT.

The V gene is TRBV18, the J gene TRBJ2-2, with 11 positions matching TRBD2. CDR3 length: 16 amino acids. Trimming took 5 bases from V and 1 from J; bases not matched to a gene: 3. Germline loops: CDR1 KGHSH, CDR2 LQKENI. CDR3 in DNA: TGTGCCAGCTCATCCGGGACTAGCGGGAACACCGGGGAGCTGTTTTTT. Translation: CASSSGTSGNTGELFF.

The chain couples TRBV14 to TRBJ2-1; D remains unclear. CDR1 is SGHDN and CDR2 is FVKESK in the germline V gene. The ends were cut back, 1 base at V and 4 bases at J, with 11 bases in the middle. The CDR3 contains 15 residues. The CDR3: CASSQGFPDYNEQFF. The DNA of the CDR3 is TGTGCCAGCAGCCAAGGGTTCCCAGATTACAATGAGCAGTTCTTC.

The V gene is TRBV29-1, the J gene TRBJ2-1, with D maybe TRBD2 (7 bases). CDR3 length equals 14 residues. Germline V lookup: CDR1 SQVTM, CDR2 ANQGSEA. DNA of the CDR3: TGCACCACGGCAGCCGCCCGGGGGGCACATGAGCAGTTCTTC. Translated, it gives CTTAAARGAHEQFF.

The rearrangement links TRBV28 to TRBJ1-5, with 9 nucleotides matching TRBD1. Trimming cost V 5 bases and J 5 bases; bases outside gene matches: 7. The germline gives CDR1 MDHEN, CDR2 SYDVKM. The length of the CDR3 is 15 residues. The CDR3 loop reads CASSRDRVVDQPQHF. The CDR3 nucleotides read TGTGCCAGCAGTCGGGACAGGGTCGTGGATCAGCCCCAGCATTTT.

The chain recombines TRBV7-2 with TRBJ2-7; D is uncertain. With 3 bases removed from V and 4 bases from J, the gap between germline ends came to 10 bases. Germline assignment: CDR1 SGHTA and CDR2 FQGNSA. The CDR3 length is 13 residues. CDR3 coding DNA: TGTGCCAGCAGCTTCGCACAGTCATACGAGCAGTACTTC. It translates to CASSFAQSYEQYF.

The count of this clone is one. The V gene is TRBV10-1, the J gene TRBJ1-4; 8 bases line up with TRBD1. V lost 3 bases, J lost 2 bases, and 2 bases stayed unmatched. Germline CDR1 reads WNHNN; CDR2 reads SYGVQD (reference sequence). This CDR3 region has 15 residues. CDR3 amino acids: CASSEHRGTNEKLFF. The DNA of the CDR3 is TGCGCCAGCAGTGAACACAGGGGGACTAATGAAAAACTGTTTTTT.

The chain couples TRBV5-4 to TRBJ1-4, with 7 bases fitting TRBD1. Trimming removed 6 bases from V and 3 bases from J; junction bases left unmatched: 5. This CDR3 comprises 14 residues. Germline V CDR1 and CDR2: SGHNT, YYREEE (reference sequence). As DNA, the CDR3 is TGTGCCAGCACTCCCGACAGGGCTAATGAAAAACTGTTTTTT. This translates into CASTPDRANEKLFF.